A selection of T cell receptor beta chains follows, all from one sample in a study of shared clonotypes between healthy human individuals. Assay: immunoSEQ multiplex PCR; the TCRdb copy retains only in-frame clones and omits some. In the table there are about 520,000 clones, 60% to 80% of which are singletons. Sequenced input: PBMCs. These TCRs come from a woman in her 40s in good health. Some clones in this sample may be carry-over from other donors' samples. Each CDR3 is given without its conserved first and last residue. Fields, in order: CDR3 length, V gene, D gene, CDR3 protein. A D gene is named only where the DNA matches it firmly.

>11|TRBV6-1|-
ASKTDVYNEQF
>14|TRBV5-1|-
ASSLSQVYSYNEQF
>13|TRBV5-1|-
ASSLAGSPREMEY
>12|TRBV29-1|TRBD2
SVGIAGGPTGQF
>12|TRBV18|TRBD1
ASSPSGGREPQH
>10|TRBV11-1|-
ASSLQIGEQY
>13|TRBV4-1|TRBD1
ASSKPGQGVYEQY
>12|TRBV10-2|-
ASTADFSGNTIY
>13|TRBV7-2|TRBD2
ASSRSGLAEETQY
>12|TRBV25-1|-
ASSEVGGWDEQF
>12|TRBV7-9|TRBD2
ASRPSGSSYEQY
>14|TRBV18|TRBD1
ASSPLVGTGNGELF
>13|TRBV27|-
ASSPQGGPWETQY
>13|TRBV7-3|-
ASSFRQDSQSEQF
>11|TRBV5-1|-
ASSLGWVSEAF
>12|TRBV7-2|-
ASSLGGSNNEQF
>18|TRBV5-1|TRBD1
ASSLDTAGGVTYNTGELF
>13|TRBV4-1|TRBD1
ASSQIQGFGNEQF
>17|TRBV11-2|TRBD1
ASSHYPGQGAGLNTEAF
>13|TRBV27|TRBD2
ASTVSGRGTGELF
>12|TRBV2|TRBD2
ASSLTSVGNEQF
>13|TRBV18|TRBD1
ASSFRQGLLDEQF
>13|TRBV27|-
ASSSPGRQTSPLH
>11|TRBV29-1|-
SVTTGWVDTQY
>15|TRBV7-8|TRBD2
ASSFRIGLGGQETQY
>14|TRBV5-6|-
ASSEDPGTVTYEQY
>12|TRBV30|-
AWSVRTNTGELF
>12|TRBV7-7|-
ASSLEAYTGELF
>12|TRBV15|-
ATSRGQPAYEQY
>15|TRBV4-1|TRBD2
ASSTRTSGVVGETQY
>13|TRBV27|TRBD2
ASSLAGANTGELF
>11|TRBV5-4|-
ASSLPDTYEQY
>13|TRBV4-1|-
ASSQGMGQFYEQY
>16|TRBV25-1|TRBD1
ASSDPRRGQGPQETQY
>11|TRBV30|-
AWSPGLIHEQY
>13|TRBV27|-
ASSWTALAKNIQY
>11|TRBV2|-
ASSDVGGETQY
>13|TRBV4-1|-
ASSQDGPGTGELF
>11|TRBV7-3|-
ASSRASTDTQY
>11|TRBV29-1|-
SVEEGGRYEQY
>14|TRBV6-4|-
ASKKEASLNTGELF
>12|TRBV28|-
ATQAGGKQETQY
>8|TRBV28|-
ARGGNTIY
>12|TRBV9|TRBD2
ASSVSGSFETQY